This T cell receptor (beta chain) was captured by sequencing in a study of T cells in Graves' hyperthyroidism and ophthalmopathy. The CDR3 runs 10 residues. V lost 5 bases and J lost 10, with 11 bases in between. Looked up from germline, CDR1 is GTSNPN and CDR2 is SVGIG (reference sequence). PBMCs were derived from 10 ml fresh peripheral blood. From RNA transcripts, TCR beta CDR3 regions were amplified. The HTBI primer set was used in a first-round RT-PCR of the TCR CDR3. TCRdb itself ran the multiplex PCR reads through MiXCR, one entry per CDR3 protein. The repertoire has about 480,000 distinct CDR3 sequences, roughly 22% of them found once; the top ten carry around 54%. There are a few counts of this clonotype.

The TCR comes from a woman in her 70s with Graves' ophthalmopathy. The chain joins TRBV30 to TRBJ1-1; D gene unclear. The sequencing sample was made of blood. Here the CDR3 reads CAWRRGRAFF. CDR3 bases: TGTGCCTGGCGCCGCGGGAGAGCTTTCTTT.